The sequence of this T cell receptor beta chain was determined in a study of T-cell reconstitution after alpha-beta-depleted transplantation in children. The TCRbeta library incorporated unique molecular identifiers. TCRdb independently ran MiXCR on the PCR reads; one entry per CDR3 protein. This table holds some 640,000 distinct CDR3 sequences, around 17% found once. The germline CDR1 and CDR2 sequences are SGHAT and FQNNGV. This CDR3 region has 13 residues. Trimming stripped 4 bases from V and 8 bases from J, with 14 bases between. The TCR sequence derives from a human donor who donated a stem cell graft to a child with acute myeloid leukemia. The source material was PBMCs from the stem cell graft donor, sampled from the stem cell graft. The chain carries TRBV11-2 and TRBJ1-2, with D possibly being TRBD1 (6 bases). CDR3 region: CASSSDRRGGYTF. The CDR3 bases are TGTGCCAGCAGCTCTGACAGGAGGGGCGGCTACACCTTC.